One sample yielded the 9 T cell receptor beta chains listed below, sequenced in a study of blood T cell repertoires in COVID-19. Sequenced by immunoSEQ multiplex PCR; TCRdb stores in-frame clones only, minus some. Seen here are roughly 400,000 clones, 91% observed once, and the top ten hold 0.8% to 0.9%. Sequences were obtained from PBMCs or T cells enriched from blood (not recorded which). These receptors were obtained from a woman aged 40 to 50 who had been exposed to COVID-19.

This chain uses TRBV5-1 with TRBJ2-7; 11 bases are shared with TRBD1. Germline lookup yields CDR1 SGHRS and CDR2 YFSETQ. The junction had 6 bases not matched to a gene; V was cut back by 5 bases and J by 5 bases. This CDR3 is 14 amino acids long. CDR3 nucleotide sequence: TGCGCCAGCAGGATTGGACAGGGGGCGAACGAGCAGTACTTC. Protein: CASRIGQGANEQYF. The whole variable domain, remainder taken from reference TRBV5-1 and TRBJ2-7, is KAGVTQTPRYLIKTRGQQVTLSCSPISGHRSVSWYQQTPGQGLQFLFEYFSETQRNKGNFPGRFSGRQFSNSRSEMNVSTLELGDSALYLCASRIGQGANEQYFGPGTRLTVT.

Of note for this clone: The same CDR3 arises from other DNA sequences in this sample as well. V and J are TRBV5-1 and TRBJ2-1; 8 bases match TRBD2. The CDR3 loop spans 15 amino acids. Per the germline V gene, CDR1 is SGHRS and CDR2 is YFSETQ. Trimming took 1 base from V and 0 from J; bases not matched to a gene: 0. CDR3 in amino acids: CASSLRGGSYNEQFF. CDR3 sequence (DNA): TGCGCCAGCAGCTTGCGGGGGGGCTCCTACAATGAGCAGTTCTTC.

The rearrangement joins TRBV7-3 to TRBJ1-2; D is possibly TRBD1 (5 bases). The CDR3 runs 14 residues. Germline V gene data show CDR1 as SGHTA and CDR2 as FQGTGA. The germline V and J ends were trimmed by 5 bases and 6 bases, with 16 bases remaining between them. CDR3 loop: CASSRDVGGDGYTF. CDR3 in DNA: TGTGCCAGCAGCCGAGATGTGGGAGGGGATGGCTACACCTTC.

This clone appeared once. This sequence joins TRBV6-5 and TRBJ1-2, with 10 bases identical to TRBD1. The V segment lost 7 bases and the J segment 2 bases; nucleotides outside the gene matches: 7. The CDR3 consists of 15 residues. Germline CDR1 and CDR2: MNHEY and SVGAGI. CDR3 residues: CASKKPGQGNYGYTF. In DNA form, the CDR3 reads TGTGCCAGCAAAAAACCGGGACAGGGGAACTATGGCTACACCTTC.

This chain uses TRBV2 with TRBJ1-1; weak D call: TRBD1 (5 bases). The CDR3 extends over 14 amino acids. With 6 bases removed from V and 4 bases from J, the gap between germline ends came to 15 bases. Germline V lookup: CDR1 SNHLY, CDR2 FYNNEI. The CDR3 loop reads CASRGLSQGTEAFF. The CDR3 nucleotides are TGTGCCAGCAGGGGACTCTCTCAGGGCACTGAAGCTTTCTTT.

Written as DNA, the CDR3 is TGTGCCACCCAGGCGGAGGGGATAGGGGATACGCAGTATTTT. This gives the protein CATQAEGIGDTQYF. This chain joins TRBV24-1 and TRBJ2-3, with a tentative D call TRBD2 (6 bases). Trimming removed 9 bases from V and 6 bases from J, with 18 bases in between. The CDR3 is 14 amino acids. In germline, CDR1 is KGHDR, CDR2 SFDVKD.

This clone showed up just a few times. The V gene is TRBV29-1, the J gene TRBJ2-1; 8 bases line up with TRBD1. The CDR3 runs 15 residues. The V gene's germline CDR1 is SQVTM and CDR2 ANQGSEA. V was pared by 6 bases and J by 7 bases, with 14 bases of the junction left unmatched. CDR3 residues: CSVPAADRAMNEQFF. DNA of the CDR3: TGCAGCGTACCCGCCGCGGACAGGGCAATGAATGAGCAGTTCTTC.

The rearrangement uses TRBV25-1 and TRBJ2-3; no clear D. Trimming removed 2 bases at V and 2 bases at J, with 5 bases between. Germline assignment: CDR1 MGHDK and CDR2 SYGVNS. The CDR3 covers 13 residues. In nucleotides, the CDR3 is TGTGCCAGCAGTGAAGCGTCCACAGATACGCAGTATTTT. Protein product: CASSEASTDTQYF.

The chain is built from TRBV6-5 and TRBJ1-4; D uncertain. V was trimmed by 7 bases and J by 0 bases, leaving 12 bases between them. Germline V gene data show CDR1 as MNHEY and CDR2 as SVGAGI. This CDR3 region has 15 residues. The CDR3 DNA reads as TGTGCCAGCACAGGAAAAGAGTCAACTAATGAAAAACTGTTTTTT. This codes for CASTGKESTNEKLFF.